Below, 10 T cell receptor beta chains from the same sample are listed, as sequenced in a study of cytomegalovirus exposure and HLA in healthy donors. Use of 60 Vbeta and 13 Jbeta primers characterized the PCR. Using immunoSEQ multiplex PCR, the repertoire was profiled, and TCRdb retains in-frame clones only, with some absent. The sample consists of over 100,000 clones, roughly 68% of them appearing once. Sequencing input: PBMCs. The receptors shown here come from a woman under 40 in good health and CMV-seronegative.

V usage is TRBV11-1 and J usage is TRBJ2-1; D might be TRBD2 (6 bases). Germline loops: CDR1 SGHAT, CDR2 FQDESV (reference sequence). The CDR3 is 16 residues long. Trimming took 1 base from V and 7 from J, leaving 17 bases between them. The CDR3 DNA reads TGTGCCAGCAGCTTAGGTTACGGGAGTAGTGCTAATGAGCAGTTCTTC. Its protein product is CASSLGYGSSANEQFF.

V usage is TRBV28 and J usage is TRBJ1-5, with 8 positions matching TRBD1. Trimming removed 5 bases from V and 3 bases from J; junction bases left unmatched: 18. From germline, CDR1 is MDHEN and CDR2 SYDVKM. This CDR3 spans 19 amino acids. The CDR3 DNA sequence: TGTGCCAGCAGTCCTCCGTTCAGGGGGCGCATCGGGTACAATCAGCCCCAGCATTTT. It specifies CASSPPFRGRIGYNQPQHF.

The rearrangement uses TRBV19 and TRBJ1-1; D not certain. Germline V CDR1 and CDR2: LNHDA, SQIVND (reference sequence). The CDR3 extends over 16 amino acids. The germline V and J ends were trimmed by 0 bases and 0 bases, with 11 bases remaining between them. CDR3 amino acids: CASSIEPAALNTEAFF. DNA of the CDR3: TGTGCCAGTAGTATAGAACCAGCGGCTCTGAACACTGAAGCTTTCTTT.

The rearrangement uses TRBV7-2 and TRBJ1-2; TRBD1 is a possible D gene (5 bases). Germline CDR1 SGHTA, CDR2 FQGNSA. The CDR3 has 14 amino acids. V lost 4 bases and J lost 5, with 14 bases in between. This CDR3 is CASSSAQGMYGYTF. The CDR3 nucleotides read TGTGCCAGCAGCTCCGCCCAGGGAATGTATGGCTACACCTTC.

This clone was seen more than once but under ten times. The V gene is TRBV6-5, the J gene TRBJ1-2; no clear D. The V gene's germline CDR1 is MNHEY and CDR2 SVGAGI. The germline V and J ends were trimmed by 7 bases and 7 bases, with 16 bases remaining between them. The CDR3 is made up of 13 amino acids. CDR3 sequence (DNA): TGTGCCAGCACCACCACGGAGCGGGTTGGCTACACCTTC. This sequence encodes CASTTTERVGYTF.

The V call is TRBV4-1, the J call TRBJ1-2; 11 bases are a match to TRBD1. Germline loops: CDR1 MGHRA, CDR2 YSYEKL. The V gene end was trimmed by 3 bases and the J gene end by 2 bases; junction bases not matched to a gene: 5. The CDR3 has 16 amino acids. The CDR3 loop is CASSHLGQGANYGYTF. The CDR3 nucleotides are TGCGCCAGCAGCCATCTTGGACAGGGGGCCAACTATGGCTACACCTTC.

CDR3 nucleotides: TGTGCCAGCAGTGAGGACAGGAACACTGAAGCTTTCTTT. It specifies CASSEDRNTEAFF. The chain has TRBV6-4 and TRBJ1-1, with D tentatively TRBD1 (6 bases). CDR1 is MRHNA, CDR2 SNTAGT, per germline. V lost 3 bases, J lost 1 base, and 6 bases lay in between. This CDR3 has 13 amino acids.

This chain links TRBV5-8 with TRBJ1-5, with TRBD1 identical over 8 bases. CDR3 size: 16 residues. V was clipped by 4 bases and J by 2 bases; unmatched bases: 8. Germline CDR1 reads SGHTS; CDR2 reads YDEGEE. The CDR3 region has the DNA TGTGCCAGCAGCAGTGAACAGGGGGTGGGCAATCAGCCCCAGCATTTT. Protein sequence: CASSSEQGVGNQPQHF.

CDR3 loop: CASRVRGGSSYEQYF. The CDR3 nucleotides read TGTGCCAGCAGGGTAAGGGGCGGAAGCTCCTACGAGCAGTACTTC. The rearrangement links TRBV27 to TRBJ2-7, with D possibly matching TRBD1 (5 bases). Germline CDR1 reads MNHEY; CDR2 reads SMNVEV (reference sequence). Trimming took off 6 bases at V and 0 bases at J, with 15 bases between the two ends. The CDR3 sequence is 15 residues long.

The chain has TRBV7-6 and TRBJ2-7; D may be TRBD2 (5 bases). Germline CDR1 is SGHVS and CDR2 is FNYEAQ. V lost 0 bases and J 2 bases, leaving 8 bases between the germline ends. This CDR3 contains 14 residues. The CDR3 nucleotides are TGTGCCAGCAGCTTAGCGCGGGCCACCTACGAGCAGTACTTC. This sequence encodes CASSLARATYEQYF.